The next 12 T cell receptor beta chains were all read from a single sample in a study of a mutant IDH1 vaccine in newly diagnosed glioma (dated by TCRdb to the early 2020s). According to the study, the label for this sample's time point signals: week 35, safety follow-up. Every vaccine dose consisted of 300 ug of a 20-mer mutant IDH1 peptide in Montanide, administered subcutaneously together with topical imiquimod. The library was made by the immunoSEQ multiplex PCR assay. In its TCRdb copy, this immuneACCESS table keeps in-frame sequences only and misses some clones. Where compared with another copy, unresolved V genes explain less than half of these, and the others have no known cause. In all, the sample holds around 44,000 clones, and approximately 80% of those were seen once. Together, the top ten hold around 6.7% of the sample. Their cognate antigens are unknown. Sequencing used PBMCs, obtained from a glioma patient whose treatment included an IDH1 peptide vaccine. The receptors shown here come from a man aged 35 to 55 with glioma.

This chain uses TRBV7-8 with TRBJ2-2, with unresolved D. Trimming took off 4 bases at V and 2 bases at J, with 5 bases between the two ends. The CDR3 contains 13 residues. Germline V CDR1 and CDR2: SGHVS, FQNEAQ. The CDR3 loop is CASSSRNTGELFF. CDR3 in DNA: TGTGCCAGCAGCTCCAGAAACACCGGGGAGCTGTTTTTT.

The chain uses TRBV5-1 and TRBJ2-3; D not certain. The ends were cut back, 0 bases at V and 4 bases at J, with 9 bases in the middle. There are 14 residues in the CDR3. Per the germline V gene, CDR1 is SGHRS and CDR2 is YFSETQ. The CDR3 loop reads CASSLDSAPDTQYF. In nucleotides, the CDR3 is TGCGCCAGCAGCTTGGATTCCGCCCCAGATACGCAGTATTTT.

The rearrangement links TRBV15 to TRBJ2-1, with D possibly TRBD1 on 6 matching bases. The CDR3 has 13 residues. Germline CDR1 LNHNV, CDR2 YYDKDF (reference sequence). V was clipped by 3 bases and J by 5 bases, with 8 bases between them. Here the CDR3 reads CATSRRTDNEQFF. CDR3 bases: TGTGCCACCAGCAGGCGGACAGACAATGAGCAGTTCTTC.

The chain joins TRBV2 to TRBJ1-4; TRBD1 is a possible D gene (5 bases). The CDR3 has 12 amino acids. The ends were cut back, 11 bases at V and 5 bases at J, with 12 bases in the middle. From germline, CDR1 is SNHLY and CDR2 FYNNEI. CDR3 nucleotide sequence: TGTGCCGGGGCGGGGACGAATGAAAAACTGTTTTTT. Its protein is CAGAGTNEKLFF.

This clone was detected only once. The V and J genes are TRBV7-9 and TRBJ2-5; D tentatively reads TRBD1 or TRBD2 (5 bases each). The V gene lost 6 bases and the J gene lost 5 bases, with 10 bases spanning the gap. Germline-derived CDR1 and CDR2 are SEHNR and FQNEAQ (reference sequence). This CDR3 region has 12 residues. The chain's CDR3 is CASRSEGETQYF. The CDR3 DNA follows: TGTGCCAGCAGAAGTGAGGGGGAGACCCAGTACTTC.

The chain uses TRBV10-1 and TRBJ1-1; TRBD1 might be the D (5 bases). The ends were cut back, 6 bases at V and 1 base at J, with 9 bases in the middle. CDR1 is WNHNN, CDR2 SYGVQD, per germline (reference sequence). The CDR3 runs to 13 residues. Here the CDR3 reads CASSATGNTEAFF. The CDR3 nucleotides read TGCGCCAGCAGCGCTACAGGGAACACTGAAGCTTTCTTT.

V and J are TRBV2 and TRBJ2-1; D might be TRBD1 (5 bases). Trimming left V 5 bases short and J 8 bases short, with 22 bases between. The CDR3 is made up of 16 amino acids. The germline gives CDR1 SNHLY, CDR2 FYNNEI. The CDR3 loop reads CASSQDGQGILDEQFF. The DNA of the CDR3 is TGTGCCAGCAGTCAGGACGGGCAGGGTATTTTAGATGAGCAGTTCTTC.

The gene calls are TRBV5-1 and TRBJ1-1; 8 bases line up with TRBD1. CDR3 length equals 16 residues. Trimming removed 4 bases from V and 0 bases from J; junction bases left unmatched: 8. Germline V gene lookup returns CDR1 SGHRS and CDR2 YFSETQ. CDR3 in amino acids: CASSPGPGGLNTEAFF. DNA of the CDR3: TGCGCCAGCAGCCCCGGCCCAGGGGGCTTGAACACTGAAGCTTTCTTT.

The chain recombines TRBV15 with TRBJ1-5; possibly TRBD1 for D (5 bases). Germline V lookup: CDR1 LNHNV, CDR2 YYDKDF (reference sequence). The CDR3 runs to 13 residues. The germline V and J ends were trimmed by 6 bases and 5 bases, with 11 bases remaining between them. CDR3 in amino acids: CATRQGDDQPQHF. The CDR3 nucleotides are TGTGCCACCAGGCAGGGAGACGATCAGCCCCAGCATTTT.

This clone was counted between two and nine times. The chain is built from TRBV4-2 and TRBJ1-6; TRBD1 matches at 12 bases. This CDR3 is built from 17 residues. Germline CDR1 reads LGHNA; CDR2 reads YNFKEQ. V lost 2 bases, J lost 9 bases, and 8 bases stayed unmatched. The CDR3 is CASSQHPGQGASSPLHF. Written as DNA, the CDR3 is TGTGCCAGCAGCCAACACCCGGGACAGGGGGCAAGTTCACCCCTCCACTTT.

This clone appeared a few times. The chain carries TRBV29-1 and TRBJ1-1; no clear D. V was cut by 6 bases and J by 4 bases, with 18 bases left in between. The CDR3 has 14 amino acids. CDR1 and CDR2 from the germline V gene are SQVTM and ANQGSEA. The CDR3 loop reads CSVREAVGGTEAFF. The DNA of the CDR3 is TGCAGCGTCCGCGAGGCAGTCGGAGGCACTGAAGCTTTCTTT.

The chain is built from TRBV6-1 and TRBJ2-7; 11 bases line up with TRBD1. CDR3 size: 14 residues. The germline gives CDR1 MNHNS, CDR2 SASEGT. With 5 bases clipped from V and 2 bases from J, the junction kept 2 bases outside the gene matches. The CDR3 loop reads CASSWTGGPYEQYF. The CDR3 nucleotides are TGTGCCAGCAGTTGGACAGGGGGCCCCTACGAGCAGTACTTC.